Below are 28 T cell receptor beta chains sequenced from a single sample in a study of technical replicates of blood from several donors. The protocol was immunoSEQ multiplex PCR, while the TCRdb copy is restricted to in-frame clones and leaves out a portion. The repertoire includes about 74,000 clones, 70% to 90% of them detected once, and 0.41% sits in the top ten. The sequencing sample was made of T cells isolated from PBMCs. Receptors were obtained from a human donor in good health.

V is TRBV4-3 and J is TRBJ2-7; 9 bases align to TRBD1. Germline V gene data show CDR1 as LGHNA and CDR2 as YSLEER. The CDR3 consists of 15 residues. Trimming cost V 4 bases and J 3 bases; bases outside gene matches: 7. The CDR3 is CASSRGTGPVYEQYF. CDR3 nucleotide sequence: TGCGCCAGCAGCCGAGGGACAGGGCCAGTCTACGAGCAGTACTTC.

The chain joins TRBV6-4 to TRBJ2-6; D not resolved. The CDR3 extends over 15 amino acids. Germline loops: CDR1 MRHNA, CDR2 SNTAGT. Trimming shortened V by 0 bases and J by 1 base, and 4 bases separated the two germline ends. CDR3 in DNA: TGTGCCAGCAGTGACTCGAGTTCTGGGGCCAACGTCCTGACTTTC. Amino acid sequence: CASSDSSSGANVLTF.

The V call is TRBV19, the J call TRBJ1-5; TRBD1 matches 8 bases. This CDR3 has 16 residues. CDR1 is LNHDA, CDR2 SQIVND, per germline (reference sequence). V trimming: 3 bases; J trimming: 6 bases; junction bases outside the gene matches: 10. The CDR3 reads CASSMGLWTGPQPQHF. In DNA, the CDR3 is TGTGCCAGTAGTATGGGACTTTGGACAGGGCCTCAGCCCCAGCATTTT.

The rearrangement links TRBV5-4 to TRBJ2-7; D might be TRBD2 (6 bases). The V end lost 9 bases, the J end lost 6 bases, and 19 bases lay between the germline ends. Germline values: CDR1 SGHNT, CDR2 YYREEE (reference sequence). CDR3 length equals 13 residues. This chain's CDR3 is CAIPGSGYGEQYF. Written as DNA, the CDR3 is TGTGCCATCCCGGGGAGCGGGTATGGCGAGCAGTACTTC.

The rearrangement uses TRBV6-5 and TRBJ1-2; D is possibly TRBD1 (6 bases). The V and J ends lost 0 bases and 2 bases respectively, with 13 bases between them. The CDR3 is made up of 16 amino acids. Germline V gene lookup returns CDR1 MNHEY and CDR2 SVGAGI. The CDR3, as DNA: TGTGCCAGCAGTTACTCGAATACAGGGATGAACTATGGCTACACCTTC. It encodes CASSYSNTGMNYGYTF.

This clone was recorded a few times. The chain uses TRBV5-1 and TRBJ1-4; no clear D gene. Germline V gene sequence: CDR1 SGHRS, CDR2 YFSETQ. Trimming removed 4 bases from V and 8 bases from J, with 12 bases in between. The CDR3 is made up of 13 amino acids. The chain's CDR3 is CASSSITSEKLFF. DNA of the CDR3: TGCGCCAGCAGCAGCATAACTAGCGAAAAACTGTTTTTT.

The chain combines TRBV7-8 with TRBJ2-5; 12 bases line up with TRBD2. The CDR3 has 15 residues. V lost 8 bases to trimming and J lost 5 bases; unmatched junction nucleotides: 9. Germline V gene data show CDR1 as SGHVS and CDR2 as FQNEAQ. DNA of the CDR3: TGTGCCAGCCTACGACTAGCGGGAGATGACGAGACCCAGTACTTC. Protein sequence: CASLRLAGDDETQYF.

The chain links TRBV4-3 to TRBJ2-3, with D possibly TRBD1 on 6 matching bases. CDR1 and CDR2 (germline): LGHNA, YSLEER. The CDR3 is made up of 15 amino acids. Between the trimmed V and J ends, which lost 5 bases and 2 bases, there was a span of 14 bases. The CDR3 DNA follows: TGCGCCAGCAGCGCCCAAAGGGGGTACACAGATACGCAGTATTTT. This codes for CASSAQRGYTDTQYF.

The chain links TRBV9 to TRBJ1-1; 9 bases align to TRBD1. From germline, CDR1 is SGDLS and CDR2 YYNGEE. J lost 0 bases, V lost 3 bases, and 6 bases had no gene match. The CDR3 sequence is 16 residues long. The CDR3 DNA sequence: TGTGCCAGCAGCGGCGCGGGACAGGGAGTGAACACTGAAGCTTTCTTT. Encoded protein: CASSGAGQGVNTEAFF.

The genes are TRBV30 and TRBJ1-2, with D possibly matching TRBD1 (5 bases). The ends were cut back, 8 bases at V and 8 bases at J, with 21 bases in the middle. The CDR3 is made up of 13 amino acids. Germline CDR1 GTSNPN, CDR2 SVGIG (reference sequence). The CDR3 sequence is CAMRSGGSRGYTF. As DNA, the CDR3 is TGTGCCATGAGAAGTGGGGGGTCGAGAGGCTACACCTTC.

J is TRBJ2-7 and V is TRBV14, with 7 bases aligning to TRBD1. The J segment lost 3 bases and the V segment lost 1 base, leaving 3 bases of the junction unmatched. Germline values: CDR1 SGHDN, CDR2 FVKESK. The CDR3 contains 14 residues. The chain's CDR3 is CASSQGTGDYEQYF. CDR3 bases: TGTGCCAGCAGCCAAGGGACAGGTGACTACGAGCAGTACTTC.

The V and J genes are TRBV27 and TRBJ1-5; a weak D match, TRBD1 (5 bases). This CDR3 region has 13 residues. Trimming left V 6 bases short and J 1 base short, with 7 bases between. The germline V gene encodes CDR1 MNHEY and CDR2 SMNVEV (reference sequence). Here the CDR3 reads CASSRQSNQPQHF. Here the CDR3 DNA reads TGTGCCAGCAGCCGACAGAGCAATCAGCCCCAGCATTTT.

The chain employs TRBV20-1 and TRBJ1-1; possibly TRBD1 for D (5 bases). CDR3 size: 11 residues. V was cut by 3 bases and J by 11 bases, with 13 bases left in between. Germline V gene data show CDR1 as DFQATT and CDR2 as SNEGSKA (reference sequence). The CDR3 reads CSASGREGAFF. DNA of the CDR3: TGCAGTGCTAGTGGCAGGGAAGGCGCTTTCTTT.

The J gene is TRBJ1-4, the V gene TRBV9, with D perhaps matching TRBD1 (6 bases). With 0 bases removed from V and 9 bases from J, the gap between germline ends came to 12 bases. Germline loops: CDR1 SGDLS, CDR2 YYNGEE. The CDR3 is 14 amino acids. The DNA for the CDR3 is TGTGCCAGCAGCGTAGAGGGGGGGAGGCAAAAACTGTTTTTT. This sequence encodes CASSVEGGRQKLFF.

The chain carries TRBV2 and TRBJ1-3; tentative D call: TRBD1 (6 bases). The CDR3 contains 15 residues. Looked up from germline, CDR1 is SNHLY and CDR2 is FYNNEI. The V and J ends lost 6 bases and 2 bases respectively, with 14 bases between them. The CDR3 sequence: CASRDSRGPGNTIYF. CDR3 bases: TGTGCCAGCAGGGACTCCAGGGGACCTGGAAACACCATATATTTT.

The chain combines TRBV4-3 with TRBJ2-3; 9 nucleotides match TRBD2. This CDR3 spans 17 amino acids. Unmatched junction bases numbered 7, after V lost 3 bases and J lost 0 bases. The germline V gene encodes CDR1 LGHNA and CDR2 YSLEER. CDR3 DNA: TGCGCCAGCAGCCAGAACCTAGCGGGAACTAGCACAGATACGCAGTATTTT. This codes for CASSQNLAGTSTDTQYF.

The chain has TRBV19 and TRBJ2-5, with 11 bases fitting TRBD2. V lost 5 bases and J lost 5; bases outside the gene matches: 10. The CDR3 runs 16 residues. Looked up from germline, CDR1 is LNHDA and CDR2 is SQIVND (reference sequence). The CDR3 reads CASSPLAGVGWETQYF. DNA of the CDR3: TGTGCCAGTAGTCCACTAGCGGGAGTAGGGTGGGAGACCCAGTACTTC.

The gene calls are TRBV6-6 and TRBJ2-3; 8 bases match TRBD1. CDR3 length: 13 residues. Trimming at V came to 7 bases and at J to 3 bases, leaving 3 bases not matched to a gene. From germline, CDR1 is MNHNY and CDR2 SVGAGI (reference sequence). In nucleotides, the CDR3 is TGTGCCAGCACGGGACAGGATACAGATACGCAGTATTTT. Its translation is CASTGQDTDTQYF.

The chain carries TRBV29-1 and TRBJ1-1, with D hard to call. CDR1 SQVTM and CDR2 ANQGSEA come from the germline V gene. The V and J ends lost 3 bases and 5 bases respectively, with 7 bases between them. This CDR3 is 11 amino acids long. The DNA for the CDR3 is TGCAGCGTTGATACATCTACTGAAGCTTTCTTT. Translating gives CSVDTSTEAFF.

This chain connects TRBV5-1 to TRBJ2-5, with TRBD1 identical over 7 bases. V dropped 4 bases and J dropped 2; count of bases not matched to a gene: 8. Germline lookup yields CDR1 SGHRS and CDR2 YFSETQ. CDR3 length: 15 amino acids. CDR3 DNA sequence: TGCGCCAGCAGCCGGGGAAGGGACAGTCAAGAGACCCAGTACTTC. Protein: CASSRGRDSQETQYF. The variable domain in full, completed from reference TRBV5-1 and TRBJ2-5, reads KAGVTQTPRYLIKTRGQQVTLSCSPISGHRSVSWYQQTPGQGLQFLFEYFSETQRNKGNFPGRFSGRQFSNSRSEMNVSTLELGDSALYLCASSRGRDSQETQYFGPGTRLLVL.

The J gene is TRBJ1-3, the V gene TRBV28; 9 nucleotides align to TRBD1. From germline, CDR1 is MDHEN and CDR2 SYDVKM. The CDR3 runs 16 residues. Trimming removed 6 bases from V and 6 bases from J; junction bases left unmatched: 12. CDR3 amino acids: CASRPTRWDRVNTIYF. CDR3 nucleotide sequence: TGTGCCAGCAGGCCGACACGTTGGGACAGGGTAAACACCATATATTTT.

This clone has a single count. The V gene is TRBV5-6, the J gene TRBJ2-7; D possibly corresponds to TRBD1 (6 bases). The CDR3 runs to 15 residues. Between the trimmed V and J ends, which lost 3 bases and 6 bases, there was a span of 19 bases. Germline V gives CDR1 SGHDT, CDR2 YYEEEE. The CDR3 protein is CASSWRLQGYGEQYF. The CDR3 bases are TGTGCCAGCAGCTGGCGGTTACAGGGATACGGCGAGCAGTACTTC.

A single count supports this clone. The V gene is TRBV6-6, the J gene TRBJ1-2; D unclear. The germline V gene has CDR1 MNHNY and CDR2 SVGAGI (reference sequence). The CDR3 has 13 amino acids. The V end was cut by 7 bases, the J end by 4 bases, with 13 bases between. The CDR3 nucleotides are TGTGCCAGCAACGGGGAAACTGTCTATGGCTACACCTTC. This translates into CASNGETVYGYTF.

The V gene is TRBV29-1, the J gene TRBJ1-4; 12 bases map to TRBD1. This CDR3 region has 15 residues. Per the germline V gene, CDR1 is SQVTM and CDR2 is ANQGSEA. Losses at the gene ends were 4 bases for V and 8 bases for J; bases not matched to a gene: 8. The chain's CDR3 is CSVAGTGGRGEKLFF. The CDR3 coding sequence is TGCAGCGTTGCCGGGACAGGGGGCCGAGGGGAAAAACTGTTTTTT.

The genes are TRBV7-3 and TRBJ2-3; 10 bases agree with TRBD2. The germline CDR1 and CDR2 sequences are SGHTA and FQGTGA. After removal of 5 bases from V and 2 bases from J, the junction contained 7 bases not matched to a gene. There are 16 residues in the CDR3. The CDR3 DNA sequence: TGTGCCAGCAGCCTCTGGACTAGCGGATTCACAGATACGCAGTATTTT. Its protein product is CASSLWTSGFTDTQYF.

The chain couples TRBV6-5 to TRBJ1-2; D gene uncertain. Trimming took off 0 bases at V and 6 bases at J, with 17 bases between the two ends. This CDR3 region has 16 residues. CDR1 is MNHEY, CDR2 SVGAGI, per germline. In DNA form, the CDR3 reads TGTGCCAGCAGTTACTCGATGTACTTGAAAGAAAATGGCTACACCTTC. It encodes CASSYSMYLKENGYTF.

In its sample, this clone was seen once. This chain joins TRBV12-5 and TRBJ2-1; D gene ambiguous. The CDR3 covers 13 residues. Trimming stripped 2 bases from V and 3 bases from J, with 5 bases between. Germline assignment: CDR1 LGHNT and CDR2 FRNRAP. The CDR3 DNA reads TGTGCTAGTGGTTTGTATAGCTACAATGAGCAGTTCTTC. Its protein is CASGLYSYNEQFF.

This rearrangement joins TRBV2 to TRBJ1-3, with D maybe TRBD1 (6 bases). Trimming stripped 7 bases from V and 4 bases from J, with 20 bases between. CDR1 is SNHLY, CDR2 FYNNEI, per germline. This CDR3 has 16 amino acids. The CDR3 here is CASKTGSPWAGNTIYF. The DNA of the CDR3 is TGTGCCAGCAAAACAGGGAGCCCCTGGGCAGGAAACACCATATATTTT.